This T cell receptor (beta chain) was captured in a study of circulating and synovial CD4+ cells in juvenile arthritis. CDR3 length equals 15 residues. With 0 bases clipped from V and 5 bases from J, the junction kept 4 bases outside the gene matches. Germline CDR1 is MNHEY and CDR2 is SMNVEV (reference sequence). TCRdb keeps only in-frame clones here, not all; method: immunoSEQ multiplex PCR. The table lists 30,000 to 35,000 clones, nearly 97% of them singletons. Input material: CD4+ T cells from blood. V and J are TRBV27 and TRBJ2-3, with 8 bases identical to TRBD1. The receptor was derived from a human donor with juvenile idiopathic arthritis. The CDR3 loop reads CASSLSWGTGDTQYF. CDR3 bases: TGTGCCAGCAGTTTATCGTGGGGGACAGGAGATACGCAGTATTTT.